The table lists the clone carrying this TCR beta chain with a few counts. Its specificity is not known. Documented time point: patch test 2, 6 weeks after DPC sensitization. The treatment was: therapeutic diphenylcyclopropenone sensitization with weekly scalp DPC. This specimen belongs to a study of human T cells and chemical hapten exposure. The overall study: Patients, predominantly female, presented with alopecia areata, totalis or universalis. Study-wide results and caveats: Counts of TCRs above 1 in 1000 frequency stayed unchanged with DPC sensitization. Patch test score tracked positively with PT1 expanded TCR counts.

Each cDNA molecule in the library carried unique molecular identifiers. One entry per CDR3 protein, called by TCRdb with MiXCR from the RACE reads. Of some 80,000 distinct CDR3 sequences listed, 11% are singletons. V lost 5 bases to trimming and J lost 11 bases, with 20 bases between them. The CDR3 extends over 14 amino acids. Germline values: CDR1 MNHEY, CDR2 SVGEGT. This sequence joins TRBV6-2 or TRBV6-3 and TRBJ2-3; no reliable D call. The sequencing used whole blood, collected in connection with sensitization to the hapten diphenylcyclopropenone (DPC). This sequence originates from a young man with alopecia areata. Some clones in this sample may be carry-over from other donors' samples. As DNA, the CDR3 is TGTGCCAGCAGTCCAGCCGCATTACTGAGATTGCAGTATTTT. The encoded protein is CASSPAALLRLQYF.